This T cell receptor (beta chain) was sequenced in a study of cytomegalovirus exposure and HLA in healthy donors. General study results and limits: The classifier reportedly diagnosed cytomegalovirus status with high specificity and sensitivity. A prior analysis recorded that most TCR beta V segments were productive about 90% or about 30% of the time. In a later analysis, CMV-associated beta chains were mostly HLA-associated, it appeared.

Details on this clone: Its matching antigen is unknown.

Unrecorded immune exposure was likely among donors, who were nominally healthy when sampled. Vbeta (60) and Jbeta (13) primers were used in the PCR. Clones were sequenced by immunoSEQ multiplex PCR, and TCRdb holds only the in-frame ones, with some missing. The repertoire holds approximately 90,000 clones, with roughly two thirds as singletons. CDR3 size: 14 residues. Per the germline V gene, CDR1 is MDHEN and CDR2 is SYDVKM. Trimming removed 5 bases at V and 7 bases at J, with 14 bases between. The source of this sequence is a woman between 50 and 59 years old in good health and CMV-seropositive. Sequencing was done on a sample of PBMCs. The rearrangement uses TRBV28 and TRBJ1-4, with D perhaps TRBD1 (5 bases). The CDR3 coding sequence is TGTGCCAGCAGTCCCCGGTGGGGGGGTGAAAAACTGTTTTTT. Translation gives CASSPRWGGEKLFF.